This T cell receptor beta chain was observed in a study of T cell responses to AZD1222 COVID-19 vaccine. General observations from the study: Repertoire sampling occurred only after the peak T cell response. Donors were largely white British and mainly female; clonal diversity was possibly underestimated. Just a handful of AZD1222 recipients were seropositive at baseline. Epitopes outside B.1.351 and B.1.1.7 mutated regions reportedly drew nearly half of spike TCRs.

Produced via immunoSEQ multiplex PCR; TCRdb's table is partial and in-frame only. Of approximately 140,000 clones listed, roughly 93% are singletons. V was shortened by 4 bases and J by 4 bases, with 15 bases between the two germline ends. CDR1 SGHRS and CDR2 YFSETQ come from the germline V gene. This CDR3 comprises 14 residues. In the case of this clone: What it binds is not known.

The receptor was derived from an adult in good health. This sequence joins TRBV5-1 and TRBJ2-7; D may be TRBD1 or TRBD2 (5 bases each). Sequencing used peripheral blood, obtained on day 0 of AZD1222 vaccination. The CDR3 region has the DNA TGCGCCAGCAGCCAGGGAAGAGGCGGGTACGAGCAGTACTTC. Translated, it gives CASSQGRGGYEQYF.